The clone carrying this TCR beta chain was counted between two and nine times. Germline V gene sequence: CDR1 SGHDT, CDR2 YYEEEE. The V and J ends lost 4 bases and 2 bases respectively, with 11 bases between them. The CDR3 totals 14 residues. This entry comes from a study of blood T cells in healthy people across ages. Through a sample-barcoded 5' primer and a J-beta primer mix, a second PCR was run for roughly 7 to 12 cycles. TCRdb used MiXCR to reprocess the 5' RACE reads, holding one entry per CDR3 protein. The table lists about 670,000 distinct CDR3 sequences, around 43% of them singletons. Sequenced: blood. The rearrangement uses TRBV5-6 and TRBJ2-3; D unclear. The source of this sequence is a man aged 80 or over in good health. CDR3 bases: TGTGCCAGCAGCCCGCGAGGTCACACAGATACGCAGTATTTT. Translating gives CASSPRGHTDTQYF.